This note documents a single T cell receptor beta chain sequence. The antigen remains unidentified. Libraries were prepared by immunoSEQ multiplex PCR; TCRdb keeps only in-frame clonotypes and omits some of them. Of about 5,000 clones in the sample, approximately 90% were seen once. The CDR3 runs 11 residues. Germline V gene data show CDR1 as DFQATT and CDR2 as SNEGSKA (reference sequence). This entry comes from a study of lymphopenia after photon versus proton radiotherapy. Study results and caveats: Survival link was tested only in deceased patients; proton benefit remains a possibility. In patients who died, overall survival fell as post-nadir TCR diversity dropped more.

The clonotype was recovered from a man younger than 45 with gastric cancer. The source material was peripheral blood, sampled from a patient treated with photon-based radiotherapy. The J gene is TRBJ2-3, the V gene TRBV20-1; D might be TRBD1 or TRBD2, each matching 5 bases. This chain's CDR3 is CSGAYTDTQYF. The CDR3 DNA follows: TGCAGCGGGGCCTACACAGATACGCAGTATTTT.